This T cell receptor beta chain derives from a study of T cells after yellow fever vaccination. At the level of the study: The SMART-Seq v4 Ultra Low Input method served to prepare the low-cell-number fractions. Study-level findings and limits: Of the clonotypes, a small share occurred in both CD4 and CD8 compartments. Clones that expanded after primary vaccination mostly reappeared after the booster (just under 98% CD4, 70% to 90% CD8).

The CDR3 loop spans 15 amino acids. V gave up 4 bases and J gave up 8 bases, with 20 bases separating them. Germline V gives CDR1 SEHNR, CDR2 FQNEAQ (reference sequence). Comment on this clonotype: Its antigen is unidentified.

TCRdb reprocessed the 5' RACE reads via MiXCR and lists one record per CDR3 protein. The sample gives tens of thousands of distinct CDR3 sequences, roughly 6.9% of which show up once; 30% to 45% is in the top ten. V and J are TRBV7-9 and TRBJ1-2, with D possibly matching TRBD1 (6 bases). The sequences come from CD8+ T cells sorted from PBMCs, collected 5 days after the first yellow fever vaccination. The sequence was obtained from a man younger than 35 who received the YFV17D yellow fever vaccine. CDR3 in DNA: TGTGCCAGCAGCTCTCGGACAGTCCCCCTTGGGGGCTACACCTTC. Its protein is CASSSRTVPLGGYTF.